Sequencing of this TCR beta chain was carried out in a study of T cell repertoires in cytomegalovirus infection. Overall study context: Selected CMV epitopes included recently identified HLA-C-restricted ones as well as well-studied HLA-B-restricted ones. From public TCR beta signatures came an indication of both CMV infection and matching HLA type.

General observations from the study: Accumulated public TCR beta family frequency recognized individuals carrying CMV together with the relevant HLA. HLA-C-restricted CMV-specific TCR beta clonotypes were dominant in the ex vivo response.

In TCRdb, the reads were re-called with MiXCR into one record per CDR3 protein. This table holds approximately 990,000 distinct CDR3 sequences, around 32% found once. As concerns this clonotype: As yet, its antigen is unknown.

The germline CDR1 and CDR2 sequences are SQVTM and ANQGSEA. Trimming removed 3 bases at V and 2 bases at J, with 13 bases between. The CDR3 totals 14 residues. This chain links TRBV29-1 with TRBJ2-5, with TRBD1 as a possible D gene (5 bases). This TCR came from a human donor in good health (CMV status not recorded). Some clones in this sample may be carry-over from other donors' samples. The sequenced sample was cultured CD8+ T cells from PBMCs, obtained from culture after CMV antigen stimulation. This chain's CDR3 is CSVEWAGQQETQYF. In DNA, the CDR3 is TGCAGCGTTGAGTGGGCAGGGCAACAAGAGACCCAGTACTTC.